This is a list of T cell receptor beta chains from one sample in a study of T cell repertoires in cytomegalovirus infection. Their recognized antigens are unknown. TCRdb recomputed calls from the reads with MiXCR, one row per CDR3 protein. The sample has some 940,000 distinct CDR3 sequences, roughly 31% seen once. This specimen was cultured CD8+ T cells from PBMCs, taken from culture after CMV antigen stimulation. The receptor set was obtained from a human donor in good health (CMV status not recorded). Some clones in this sample may be carry-over from other donors' samples. The CDR3 runs from the conserved cysteine through the conserved F or W. The D gene is left open where the match is weak. A row's size may be missing; if present it is once, few, many or a size class.

14,TRBJ1-6,TRBV5-6,.,.,TGTGCCAGCAGCTTGGGTGGAGTTGATTCACCCCTCCACTTT,CASSLGGVDSPLHF
15,TRBJ2-7,TRBV6-1,.,.,TGTGCCAGCAGTGAGGGGGCTAGAGGGACCTACGAGCAGTACTTC,CASSEGARGTYEQYF
14,TRBJ2-7,TRBV10-3,TRBD2,few,TGTGCCATCAGAATTAGCGGGGGCTCCTACGAGCAGTACTTC,CAIRISGGSYEQYF
13,TRBJ2-5,TRBV6-1,TRBD2,few,TGTGCCAGCAGTGAACGGGGGGGGGAGACCCAGTACTTC,CASSERGGETQYF
16,TRBJ2-1,TRBV13,TRBD1,.,TGTGCCAGCAGCTTGGTAGGGGGACAGGGGGTTGGTGAGCAGTTCTTC,CASSLVGGQGVGEQFF
14,TRBJ2-2,TRBV2,TRBD1,.,TGTGCCTGCGAGACAGGGGTTAACACCGGGGAGCTGTTTTTT,CACETGVNTGELFF
16,TRBJ2-5,TRBV19,.,.,TGTGCCAGTAGTATCAATTCGGGGGACAAACAAGAGACCCAGTACTTC,CASSINSGDKQETQYF
15,TRBJ2-1,TRBV7-8,TRBD1,.,TGTGCCAACAGCTCTCCAGGGGGCTCCTACAATGAGCAGTTCTTC,CANSSPGGSYNEQFF
15,TRBJ1-2,TRBV14,.,.,TGTGCCAGCAGCCATGCCTCGACAGAGTTATATGGCTACACCTTC,CASSHASTELYGYTF
15,TRBJ2-2,TRBV6-8,.,once,TGTGCCAGCAGTTACTCGCAGGGCCACACCGGGAAGCTGTTTTTT,CASSYSQGHTGKLFF
15,TRBJ2-3,TRBV6-2/TRBV6-3,.,few,TGTGCCAGCAGTAACCGGGACCGCCCCACAGATACGCAGTATTTT,CASSNRDRPTDTQYF
16,TRBJ2-5,TRBV24-1,.,.,TGTGCCACCAGTGATTTCGGAGGGAGAGAAGGGGAGACCCAGTACTTC,CATSDFGGREGETQYF
15,TRBJ2-7,TRBV6-5,.,few,TGTGCCAGCAGTTCCTTGGATCGAAGTCCCCTCGAGCAGTACTTC,CASSSLDRSPLEQYF
17,TRBJ1-4,TRBV2,TRBD1,few,TGTGCCAGCAGTGAGGGACAGGGTTTTATCACTAATGAAAAACTGTTTTTT,CASSEGQGFITNEKLFF
14,TRBJ2-3,TRBV7-8,TRBD1,many,TGTGCCAGCAGTCGACAGGGGGCAGGAGATACGCAGTATTTT,CASSRQGAGDTQYF
14,TRBJ1-4,TRBV12-3/TRBV12-4,.,few,TGTGCCAGCAGCATCGCTAGGCTCGGTGAAAAACTGTTTTTT,CASSIARLGEKLFF
16,TRBJ1-2,TRBV7-9,.,few,TGTGCCAGCAGCCCTAGCCCCTACAAGGGGGACTATGGCTACACCTTC,CASSPSPYKGDYGYTF
16,TRBJ2-4,TRBV9,.,.,TGTGCCAGCAGCCAGGCCAGGGGACTAGCCAAAAACATTCAGTACTTC,CASSQARGLAKNIQYF
15,TRBJ1-5,TRBV5-6,.,few,TGTGCCAGCAGCTTTTGGAGGCAATGGGATCAGCCCCAGCATTTT,CASSFWRQWDQPQHF
14,TRBJ2-5,TRBV7-9,.,.,TGTGCCAGCAGCCCAGCGGACTTCCAAGAGACCCAGTACTTC,CASSPADFQETQYF
17,TRBJ1-4,TRBV7-6,TRBD1,.,TGTGCTAGCAGCTTAGAGGGGGCAGGTTCGGCTAATGAAAAACTGTTTTTT,CASSLEGAGSANEKLFF
15,TRBJ1-1,TRBV4-1,TRBD1,many,TGCGCCAGCAGCCACGAAAGGGGGCTGAACACTGAAGCTTTCTTT,CASSHERGLNTEAFF
14,TRBJ2-3,TRBV7-9,.,.,TGTGCCGGATCTTGGGACCCCTACACAGATACGCAGTATTTT,CAGSWDPYTDTQYF
21,TRBJ1-1,TRBV7-3,TRBD1,many,TGTGCCAGCAGACTCGCTGGAGGGACAGGGGCGGAGTTGGGGAAGAACACTGAAGCTTTCTTT,CASRLAGGTGAELGKNTEAFF
16,TRBJ2-3,TRBV4-3,TRBD1,.,TGCGCCAGCAGCCAAGATCTGCAGGGGGTGGGGGATACGCAGTATTTT,CASSQDLQGVGDTQYF
19,TRBJ2-1,TRBV6-5,TRBD2,.,TGTGCCAGTAGTTACGGGCTAGCGGGGGGTCCCAGCTCCTACAATGAGCAGTTCTTC,CASSYGLAGGPSSYNEQFF
18,TRBJ2-1,TRBV14,TRBD2,many,TGTGCCAGCAGCCGCGAAGGGTTTGGCGGGGGGGCCGACAATGAGCAGTTCTTC,CASSREGFGGGADNEQFF
14,TRBJ2-7,TRBV14,.,few,TGTGCCAGCAGCCTTGTGGACGGTAACTACGAGCAGTACTTC,CASSLVDGNYEQYF
16,TRBJ1-6,TRBV2,.,.,TGTGCCAGCCGGGCCCGGGGGGGGACTAATAATTCACCCCTCCACTTT,CASRARGGTNNSPLHF
17,TRBJ2-3,TRBV5-1,.,.,TGCGCCAGCAGCCACCTGGACTTTCCACGACCCACAGATACGCAGTATTTT,CASSHLDFPRPTDTQYF
18,TRBJ2-1,TRBV12-3/TRBV12-4,TRBD2,.,TGTGCCAGCAGTTCCTTGACTAGCGGGGAGGTCTCCTACAATGAGCAGTTCTTC,CASSSLTSGEVSYNEQFF
15,TRBJ2-3,TRBV28,TRBD2,.,TGTGCCAGCAATACCGAGCGGGGACCTCCGGATACGCAGTGTTTT,CASNTERGPPDTQCF
16,TRBJ2-1,TRBV18,.,.,TGTGCCAGCTCACCTGCCGTTGGGGTCCCCTACAATGAGCAGTTCTTC,CASSPAVGVPYNEQFF
13,TRBJ1-1,TRBV6-1,.,.,TGTGCCAGCAGCCTTAGGAGGGACACTGAAGCTTTCTTT,CASSLRRDTEAFF
12,TRBJ2-3,TRBV27,.,few,TGTGCCAGCAGTCCTAGAGAAGATACGCAGTATTTT,CASSPREDTQYF
14,TRBJ1-1,TRBV27,.,.,TGTGCCAGCAGTTCAATAGAGATGAACACTGAAGCTCTCTTT,CASSSIEMNTEALF